This is a list of T cell receptor beta chains from one sample in a study of beta chain features in type 1 diabetes. Produced via immunoSEQ multiplex PCR; TCRdb's table is partial and in-frame only. The sample consists of about 270,000 clones, roughly an eighth of them appearing once. Sequencing was performed on naive CD4+ T cells from blood. All receptors come from a man aged 25 to 40 with type 1 diabetes. CDR3s include the opening cysteine and the closing phenylalanine or tryptophan. Each record gives: clone size, V gene, J gene, D gene, CDR3 DNA, CDR3 protein. D genes are given only for firm matches. For some rows the clone size is stated as once, few or many, or as a class when expanded; others skip it.

abundance: -; v_gene: TRBV29-1; j_gene: TRBJ2-1; d_gene: -; CDR3nt: TGCAGCGAGACGGGGCCACTAGCCCAATACAATGAGCAGTTCTTC; CDR3aa: CSETGPLAQYNEQFF
abundance: -; v_gene: TRBV30; j_gene: TRBJ2-5; d_gene: TRBD2; CDR3nt: TGTGCCTGGGACCTTGGGACTAGCGGTGGAGAGACCCAGTACTTC; CDR3aa: CAWDLGTSGGETQYF
abundance: -; v_gene: TRBV28; j_gene: TRBJ2-7; d_gene: TRBD2; CDR3nt: TGTGCCAGCAGTCGCCTAGCGGGATCCGGGGAGCAGTACTTC; CDR3aa: CASSRLAGSGEQYF
abundance: -; v_gene: TRBV2; j_gene: TRBJ1-1; d_gene: TRBD1; CDR3nt: TGTGCCAGCGGGGGACAGCTGAACACTGAAGCTTTCTTT; CDR3aa: CASGGQLNTEAFF
abundance: few; v_gene: TRBV6-5; j_gene: TRBJ2-7; d_gene: -; CDR3nt: TGTGCCAGCAGTACTAGACAGGCCCGTCTCGAGCAGTACTTC; CDR3aa: CASSTRQARLEQYF
abundance: few; v_gene: TRBV11-1; j_gene: TRBJ2-5; d_gene: -; CDR3nt: TGTGCCAGCAGCCTCCAGGCAACCCAGTACTTC; CDR3aa: CASSLQATQYF
abundance: few; v_gene: TRBV6-5; j_gene: TRBJ2-1; d_gene: TRBD2; CDR3nt: TGTGCCAGCAGTACTACTAGCGGGACGTACAATGAGCAGTTCTTC; CDR3aa: CASSTTSGTYNEQFF
abundance: -; v_gene: TRBV30; j_gene: TRBJ1-2; d_gene: -; CDR3nt: TGTGCCCGCAGGGTGAACTATGGCTACACCTTC; CDR3aa: CARRVNYGYTF
abundance: -; v_gene: TRBV9; j_gene: TRBJ2-1; d_gene: -; CDR3nt: TGTGCCAGCAGCGAGCACTATGAGCAGTTCTTC; CDR3aa: CASSEHYEQFF
abundance: -; v_gene: TRBV12-5; j_gene: TRBJ1-5; d_gene: TRBD1; CDR3nt: TGTGCTAGTGCCCCGACAGGGGGTGGTCAGCCCCAGCATTTT; CDR3aa: CASAPTGGGQPQHF
abundance: -; v_gene: TRBV4-2; j_gene: TRBJ2-1; d_gene: TRBD2; CDR3nt: TGTGCCAGCAGCCAAGATCTACTAGCGGCGAATGAGCAGTTCTTC; CDR3aa: CASSQDLLAANEQFF
abundance: few; v_gene: TRBV18; j_gene: TRBJ2-5; d_gene: -; CDR3nt: TGTGCCAGCTCACCCTCGCAAGAGACCCAGTACTTC; CDR3aa: CASSPSQETQYF
abundance: -; v_gene: TRBV4-1; j_gene: TRBJ1-2; d_gene: TRBD1; CDR3nt: TGCGCCAGCAGCCTTCCCGGGACAGGCAGGTCTAACTATGGCTACACCTTC; CDR3aa: CASSLPGTGRSNYGYTF
abundance: few; v_gene: TRBV6-6; j_gene: TRBJ1-1; d_gene: -; CDR3nt: TGTGCCAGCAGGTTAGCGAACACTGAAGCTTTCTTT; CDR3aa: CASRLANTEAFF
abundance: few; v_gene: TRBV18; j_gene: TRBJ2-2; d_gene: -; CDR3nt: TGTGCCAGCTCTGCACAGGCCGCGAACACCGGGGAGCTGTTTTTT; CDR3aa: CASSAQAANTGELFF
abundance: few; v_gene: TRBV5-1; j_gene: TRBJ2-7; d_gene: TRBD1; CDR3nt: TGCGCCAGCAGCCGTAAACAGGGGCAAGTCTCCTACGAGCAGTACTTC; CDR3aa: CASSRKQGQVSYEQYF
abundance: -; v_gene: TRBV2; j_gene: TRBJ2-4; d_gene: -; CDR3nt: TGTGCCAGCAGTCGACAGATAATAGCCAAAAACATTCAGTACTTC; CDR3aa: CASSRQIIAKNIQYF
abundance: -; v_gene: TRBV5-6; j_gene: TRBJ2-5; d_gene: -; CDR3nt: TGTGCCAGCAGCTTGACGTCATTCAGGGAGACCCAGTACTTC; CDR3aa: CASSLTSFRETQYF
abundance: -; v_gene: TRBV7-3; j_gene: TRBJ2-1; d_gene: TRBD1; CDR3nt: TGTGCCAGCAGTTTGAACAGGGGCTCCTACAATGAGCAGTTCTTC; CDR3aa: CASSLNRGSYNEQFF
abundance: -; v_gene: TRBV19; j_gene: TRBJ1-4; d_gene: -; CDR3nt: TGTGCCAGTAAGACGGGGGCTAATGAAAAACTGTTTTTT; CDR3aa: CASKTGANEKLFF
abundance: few; v_gene: TRBV10-3; j_gene: TRBJ2-5; d_gene: TRBD1; CDR3nt: TGTGCCATCAGTGAGGAGCACAGGGGCCAAGAGACCCAGTACTTC; CDR3aa: CAISEEHRGQETQYF
abundance: -; v_gene: TRBV27; j_gene: TRBJ1-4; d_gene: -; CDR3nt: TGTGCCAGCACTAGGACACCTAATGAAAAACTGTTTTTT; CDR3aa: CASTRTPNEKLFF
abundance: -; v_gene: TRBV7-9; j_gene: TRBJ2-5; d_gene: TRBD2; CDR3nt: TGTGCCAGCAGCTTAGACGGGAGGGCCCTGGAGACCCAGTACTTC; CDR3aa: CASSLDGRALETQYF
abundance: few; v_gene: TRBV7-2; j_gene: TRBJ2-1; d_gene: -; CDR3nt: TGTGCCAGCAGCTTAGTAAGGGGGGGCAGCAATGAGCAGTTCTTC; CDR3aa: CASSLVRGGSNEQFF
abundance: few; v_gene: TRBV5-4; j_gene: TRBJ2-5; d_gene: TRBD2; CDR3nt: TGTGCCAGCAGCCCCGGGGGGCAAGAGACCCAGTACTTC; CDR3aa: CASSPGGQETQYF
abundance: -; v_gene: TRBV18; j_gene: TRBJ1-1; d_gene: TRBD1; CDR3nt: TGTGCCAGCTCACCGACAGGGGAAGACACTGAAGCTTTCTTT; CDR3aa: CASSPTGEDTEAFF
abundance: few; v_gene: TRBV28; j_gene: TRBJ2-1; d_gene: TRBD2; CDR3nt: TGTGCCAGCAGCCTAGCGGGAGGTCGGAATGAGCAGTTCTTC; CDR3aa: CASSLAGGRNEQFF